Each of the 28 T cell receptor beta chains below was sequenced from the same sample in a study of blood T cell repertoires in COVID-19. Assay used: immunoSEQ multiplex PCR; TCRdb lists only in-frame clones, some missing. The table has fewer than 300,000 clones, about 87% seen once. Sequencing input: peripheral blood. These TCRs come from a woman between 35 and 50 years old who had recovered from COVID-19.

V gene TRBV2 combines with J gene TRBJ1-1, with 12 bases fitting TRBD1. The germline gives CDR1 SNHLY, CDR2 FYNNEI. The V and J ends lost 7 bases and 3 bases, in that order; junction bases with no gene match: 12. The CDR3 is made up of 17 amino acids. The CDR3 DNA reads TGTGCCAGCACCCTGCCGGGACAGGGGGCGCGGGACACTGAAGCTTTCTTT. Translation gives CASTLPGQGARDTEAFF.

Concerning this clone itself: Since no conserved phenylalanine or tryptophan closes the CDR3, a read error is the likely cause. The DNA is left out, because the CDR3 cannot be placed on it with certainty; the CDR3 is given as TCRdb lists it. V is TRBV2 and J is TRBJ1-1. Germline CDR1 and CDR2: SNHLY and FYNNEI. The length of the CDR3 is 10 amino acids, counting both ends. The CDR3: CASSEARGCS.

This clone was seen once. The chain has TRBV7-9 and TRBJ1-2, with D uncertain. Per germline, CDR1 SEHNR and CDR2 FQNEAQ (reference sequence). The CDR3 sequence is 15 residues long. Trimming left V 5 bases short and J 2 bases short, with 15 bases between. The DNA of the CDR3 is TGTGCCAGCAGCCACGCGGCGGCCCCCAACTATGGCTACACCTTC. Translation gives CASSHAAAPNYGYTF.

This clone showed up just a few times. This sequence joins TRBV5-1 and TRBJ1-1, with D possibly matching TRBD1 (6 bases). The CDR3 runs to 14 residues. V shed 4 bases and J shed 5 bases, with 15 bases lying between them. Germline V lookup: CDR1 SGHRS, CDR2 YFSETQ. CDR3 coding DNA: TGCGCCAGCAGCCCACAGGGATGGGGGACTGAAGCTTTCTTT. Translating gives CASSPQGWGTEAFF.

The rearrangement joins TRBV2 to TRBJ1-2, with D possibly matching TRBD1 (6 bases). With 6 bases removed from V and 10 bases from J, the gap between germline ends came to 12 bases. Per the germline V gene, CDR1 is SNHLY and CDR2 is FYNNEI. The length of the CDR3 is 11 residues. The DNA for the CDR3 is TGTGCCAGCAGGGGGACAATCAACTACACCTTC. It specifies CASRGTINYTF.

This chain links TRBV14 with TRBJ2-7; D is unclear. Trimming stripped 0 bases from V and 2 bases from J, with 5 bases between. This CDR3 is 13 amino acids long. Germline V gene sequence: CDR1 SGHDN, CDR2 FVKESK. Written as DNA, the CDR3 is TGTGCCAGCAGCCAAGATTTAACCTACGAGCAGTACTTC. Translation gives CASSQDLTYEQYF. The variable domain in full, with the rest retrieved from reference TRBV14 and TRBJ2-7, is EAGVTQFPSHSVIEKGQTVTLRCDPISGHDNLYWYRRVMGKEIKFLLHFVKESKQDESGMPNNRFLAERTGGTYSTLKVQPAELEDSGVYFCASSQDLTYEQYFGPGTRLTVT.

V gene TRBV25-1 combines with J gene TRBJ2-5, with 11 bases matching TRBD1. The CDR3 totals 15 residues. With 5 bases clipped from V and 5 bases from J, the junction kept 7 bases outside the gene matches. Germline V lookup: CDR1 MGHDK, CDR2 SYGVNS. The CDR3 coding sequence is TGTGCCAGCAGTAAAAGGACAGGGGGCAGGGAGACCCAGTACTTC. Translating it yields CASSKRTGGRETQYF.

The V call is TRBV19, the J call TRBJ2-2, with D possibly being TRBD1 (6 bases). Trimming stripped 2 bases from V and 5 bases from J, with 9 bases between. CDR3 length: 14 residues. Germline V CDR1 and CDR2: LNHDA, SQIVND (reference sequence). CDR3 sequence (DNA): TGTGCCAGTAGTATACGCAGGGGAACCGGGGAGCTGTTTTTT. It specifies CASSIRRGTGELFF.

The rearrangement uses TRBV2 and TRBJ1-5; a possible D gene is TRBD1 (5 bases). The germline gives CDR1 SNHLY, CDR2 FYNNEI. V was pared by 8 bases and J by 1 base, with 18 bases between. There are 16 residues in the CDR3. The CDR3 DNA follows: TGTGCCAGCGGGGGTGGGGAGGGGCAGAGCAATCAGCCCCAGCATTTT. It encodes CASGGGEGQSNQPQHF.

Regarding this clone: At the DNA level, this CDR3 is encoded by other sequences in the same sample as well. The V call is TRBV7-3, the J call TRBJ1-1, with 8 nucleotides matching TRBD1. The CDR3 consists of 13 residues. V shed 5 bases, J shed 5 bases, and the junction held 4 bases outside the gene matches. Per germline, CDR1 SGHTA and CDR2 FQGTGA. CDR3 nucleotides: TGTGCCAGCAGCGAACAGGGGGGAACTGAAGCTTTCTTT. Protein: CASSEQGGTEAFF.

The V and J genes are TRBV5-6 and TRBJ2-7; the D gene is possibly TRBD1 (7 bases). Deletions cut 3 bases from V and 8 bases from J, with 21 bases between. The germline gives CDR1 SGHDT, CDR2 YYEEEE. The CDR3 has 15 residues. This CDR3 reads CASSSSGAGGFKQYF. CDR3 in DNA: TGTGCCAGCAGCTCGTCCGGGGCAGGGGGGTTCAAGCAGTACTTC.

The chain recombines TRBV14 with TRBJ2-1; D gene uncertain. Trimming removed 5 bases from V and 4 bases from J, with 6 bases in between. The CDR3 length is 12 residues. The germline V gene has CDR1 SGHDN and CDR2 FVKESK. The CDR3 is CASSETYNEQFF. The CDR3 DNA is TGTGCCAGCAGCGAAACTTACAATGAGCAGTTCTTC.

This chain joins TRBV10-3 and TRBJ2-5; 8 bases match TRBD2. The CDR3 has 17 amino acids. J gave up 5 bases and V 2 bases, and 13 bases lay outside the gene matches. Germline V gene lookup returns CDR1 ENHRY and CDR2 SYGVKD. As DNA, the CDR3 is TGTGCCATCAGTGAGGCTCGGTCGAGCGGGGGAGGCGAGACCCAGTACTTC. The encoded protein is CAISEARSSGGGETQYF.

This chain joins TRBV10-3 and TRBJ1-3, with 8 bases lining up with TRBD1. This CDR3 contains 15 residues. J was trimmed by 4 bases and V by 4 bases; bases with no gene match: 6. Germline loops: CDR1 ENHRY, CDR2 SYGVKD. The CDR3 DNA follows: TGTGCCATCAGTGGGTCAGGGGGCTCAGGAAACACCATATATTTT. It encodes CAISGSGGSGNTIYF.

The rearrangement uses TRBV5-1 and TRBJ2-5; D may be TRBD2 (5 bases). This CDR3 comprises 14 residues. The V and J ends lost 4 bases and 4 bases respectively, with 14 bases between them. Germline V gene sequence: CDR1 SGHRS, CDR2 YFSETQ. CDR3 in DNA: TGCGCCAGCAGCCCGGGGTCTGTGGGAGAGACCCAGTACTTC. Protein sequence: CASSPGSVGETQYF.

The chain uses TRBV3-1 (or the pseudogene TRBV3-2) and TRBJ1-2; 9 bases are a match to TRBD1. This CDR3 comprises 15 residues. Losses at the gene ends were 4 bases for V and 3 bases for J; bases not matched to a gene: 6. The germline gives CDR1 LGHDT, CDR2 YNNKEL (reference sequence). The chain's CDR3 is CASSPRDREDYGYTF. The CDR3 coding sequence is TGTGCCAGCAGCCCGAGGGACAGGGAGGACTATGGCTACACCTTC.

The V gene is TRBV11-3, the J gene TRBJ2-1, with 10 bases aligning to TRBD2. The CDR3 extends over 17 amino acids. V lost 0 bases, J lost 7 bases, and 9 bases stayed unmatched. Germline V CDR1 and CDR2: SGHNT, YENEEA. The CDR3 protein is CASSLDSAGGARNEQFF. CDR3 coding DNA: TGTGCCAGCAGCTTAGATTCAGCGGGGGGGGCCCGAAATGAGCAGTTCTTC.

This chain links TRBV28 with TRBJ2-1; possible D gene TRBD1, 5 bases. There are 14 residues in the CDR3. The germline gives CDR1 MDHEN, CDR2 SYDVKM. Trimming pared 7 bases from V and 6 bases from J, leaving 16 bases between. This CDR3 is CASIRAGLGNEQFF. CDR3 DNA sequence: TGTGCCAGCATTAGGGCAGGGTTAGGCAATGAGCAGTTCTTC. The variable domain in full, with the rest retrieved from reference TRBV28 and TRBJ2-1, is DVKVTQSSRYLVKRTGEKVFLECVQDMDHENMFWYRQDPGLGLRLIYFSYDVKMKEKGDIPEGYSVSREKKERFSLILESASTNQTSMYLCASIRAGLGNEQFFGPGTRLTVL.

CDR3 in DNA: TGTGCCATCAGTCGCAATCAGGAAACAGGGAGGGTCTATGGCTACACCTTC. Translating gives CAISRNQETGRVYGYTF. The V and J genes are TRBV10-3 and TRBJ1-2, with a weak D call TRBD1 (6 bases). This CDR3 has 17 amino acids. The germline CDR1 and CDR2 sequences are ENHRY and SYGVKD. Between the trimmed V and J ends, which lost 5 bases and 4 bases, there was a span of 23 bases.

V and J are TRBV5-1 and TRBJ2-7; D unresolved. CDR1 is SGHRS, CDR2 YFSETQ, per germline. This CDR3 has 15 residues. Deletions cut 5 bases from V and 3 bases from J, with 18 bases between. The CDR3, as DNA: TGCGCCAGCAGGACAAATTACAACCCCATCTACGAGCAGTACTTC. Translating it yields CASRTNYNPIYEQYF.

This chain uses TRBV5-4 with TRBJ2-5; TRBD2 is a possible D gene (6 bases). The ends were cut back, 5 bases at V and 2 bases at J, with 16 bases in the middle. This CDR3 is 15 amino acids long. Germline CDR1 and CDR2: SGHNT and YYREEE (reference sequence). Here the CDR3 reads CASRGGVGGQETQYF. Written as DNA, the CDR3 is TGTGCCAGCAGGGGCGGGGTAGGCGGTCAAGAGACCCAGTACTTC.

V and J are TRBV7-8 and TRBJ2-1; 9 positions match TRBD2. V was clipped by 1 base and J by 5 bases; unmatched bases: 6. The CDR3 sequence is 16 residues long. CDR1 SGHVS and CDR2 FQNEAQ come from the germline V gene. The CDR3 here is CASSLVFASGDNEQFF. CDR3 in DNA: TGTGCCAGCAGCTTAGTTTTTGCTAGCGGGGACAATGAGCAGTTCTTC.

This chain links TRBV2 with TRBJ1-6; D uncertain. The V gene lost 2 bases and the J gene lost 0 bases, with 5 bases spanning the gap. This CDR3 comprises 15 residues. CDR1 is SNHLY, CDR2 FYNNEI, per germline. The CDR3 bases are TGTGCCAGCAGTGAACGTAGCTCCTATAATTCACCCCTCCACTTT. It specifies CASSERSSYNSPLHF.

V gene TRBV27 combines with J gene TRBJ1-3; D is ambiguous. V was pared by 6 bases and J by 0 bases, with 6 bases between. Germline CDR1 MNHEY, CDR2 SMNVEV (reference sequence). The CDR3 spans 13 residues. The CDR3 protein is CASRQSSGNTIYF. CDR3 DNA: TGTGCCAGCAGACAGAGCTCTGGAAACACCATATATTTT.

V usage is TRBV6-5 and J usage is TRBJ1-2; D is possibly TRBD1 (5 bases). The CDR3 has 16 residues. Trimming removed 8 bases at V and 5 bases at J, with 24 bases between. Looked up from germline, CDR1 is MNHEY and CDR2 is SVGAGI. CDR3 in amino acids: CASGWQGPRMGYGYTF. The CDR3 DNA reads TGTGCCAGCGGTTGGCAGGGTCCGAGGATGGGGTATGGCTACACCTTC.

V usage is TRBV6-1 and J usage is TRBJ1-5, with 11 nucleotides matching TRBD1. Germline CDR1 and CDR2: MNHNS and SASEGT. This CDR3 has 16 amino acids. The V and J ends lost 2 bases and 4 bases, in that order; junction bases with no gene match: 4. The DNA of the CDR3 is TGTGCCAGCAGTGAAAAGGGACAGGGGGGAAATCAGCCCCAGCATTTT. Protein product: CASSEKGQGGNQPQHF.

This chain links TRBV13 with TRBJ2-1; 7 nucleotides line up with TRBD1. Germline CDR1 is PRHDT and CDR2 is FYEKMQ (reference sequence). Trimming removed 4 bases from V and 2 bases from J; junction bases left unmatched: 8. CDR3 length: 16 amino acids. CDR3 DNA sequence: TGTGCCAGCAGCTCTAGGGGGACAGCGACCTACAATGAGCAGTTCTTC. Protein: CASSSRGTATYNEQFF. Full variable domain (outside the CDR3, taken from reference TRBV13 and TRBJ2-1): AAGVIQSPRHLIKEKRETATLKCYPIPRHDTVYWYQQGPGQDPQFLISFYEKMQSDKGSIPDRFSAQQFSDYHSELNMSSLELGDSALYFCASSSRGTATYNEQFFGPGTRLTVL.

This chain links TRBV7-7 with TRBJ1-6; 7 bases map to TRBD1. The ends lost 5 bases at V and 7 bases at J; junction bases unmatched: 8. Germline CDR1 SSHAT, CDR2 FNYEAQ (reference sequence). The CDR3 has 15 residues. The CDR3 spells CASSSRGEENSPLHF. The CDR3 DNA reads TGTGCCAGCAGCAGCAGGGGGGAAGAGAATTCACCCCTCCACTTT.